This entry lists 8 T cell receptor beta chains sequenced from one sample in a study of T cell responses to AZD1222 COVID-19 vaccine. Some clones are missing from TCRdb's copy, which holds only in-frame ones; the method was immunoSEQ multiplex PCR. The table records about 120,000 clones, more than 75% of them present only once. The sample was peripheral blood, taken on day 0 of AZD1222 vaccination. The receptors derive from an adult in good health.

The gene calls are TRBV7-8 and TRBJ2-5, with TRBD2 matching 9 bases. J lost 4 bases, V lost 4 bases, and 7 bases had no gene match. The CDR3 length is 15 residues. Germline-derived CDR1 and CDR2 are SGHVS and FQNEAQ. The CDR3 nucleotides read TGTGCCAGCAGCTCCCGGGCGGGGGGGGTAGAGACCCAGTACTTC. Translation gives CASSSRAGGVETQYF. Complete variable domain (other parts from reference TRBV7-8 and TRBJ2-5): GAGVSQSPRYKVAKRGQDVALRCDPISGHVSLFWYQQALGQGPEFLTYFQNEAQLDKSGLPSDRFFAERPEGSVSTLKIQRTQQEDSAVYLCASSSRAGGVETQYFGPGTRLLVL.

This rearrangement joins TRBV19 to TRBJ1-2; D perhaps matches TRBD1 (6 bases). The CDR3 length is 16 residues. V shed 5 bases and J shed 5 bases, with 21 bases lying between them. Germline loops: CDR1 LNHDA, CDR2 SQIVND (reference sequence). The CDR3 bases are TGTGCCAGTAGTGTATCGACAGGAGCTATAAAGTATGGCTACACCTTC. This encodes CASSVSTGAIKYGYTF.

The chain couples TRBV2 to TRBJ2-7, with 8 positions matching TRBD1. In germline, CDR1 is SNHLY, CDR2 FYNNEI. The CDR3 contains 14 residues. J lost 1 base, V lost 7 bases, and 6 bases had no gene match. CDR3 loop: CASTQGAFSYEQYF. In DNA, the CDR3 is TGTGCCAGCACCCAGGGGGCCTTTTCCTACGAGCAGTACTTC. The variable domain in full, completed from reference TRBV2 and TRBJ2-7, reads EPEVTQTPSHQVTQMGQEVILRCVPISNHLYFYWYRQILGQKVEFLVSFYNNEISEKSEIFDDQFSVERPDGSNFTLKIRSTKLEDSAMYFCASTQGAFSYEQYFGPGTRLTVT.

This rearrangement joins TRBV7-8 to TRBJ1-5; 7 nucleotides match TRBD1. The CDR3 runs to 17 residues. Germline V lookup: CDR1 SGHVS, CDR2 FQNEAQ. Germline trimming cut 6 bases from V and 4 bases from J; bases unmatched to any gene: 15. CDR3 region: CASRETGSGARNQPQHF. CDR3 nucleotide sequence: TGTGCCAGCAGGGAGACAGGGTCGGGGGCGAGGAATCAGCCCCAGCATTTT.

This chain links TRBV7-9 with TRBJ2-7, with a tentative D call TRBD2 (6 bases). Trimming shortened V by 0 bases and J by 3 bases, and 15 bases separated the two germline ends. Germline CDR1 SEHNR, CDR2 FQNEAQ (reference sequence). The CDR3 length is 16 residues. The CDR3 DNA is TGTGCCAGCAGCTTAGCGTTTGCGTCGGGGGACTACGAGCAGTACTTC. It specifies CASSLAFASGDYEQYF.

V usage is TRBV6-2 or TRBV6-3 and J usage is TRBJ1-6; D not certain. Trimming pared 0 bases from V and 7 bases from J, leaving 4 bases between. The CDR3 extends over 13 amino acids. Germline-derived CDR1 and CDR2 are MNHEY and SVGEGT. CDR3 DNA sequence: TGTGCCAGCAGTTACTCCTCAAATTCACCCCTCCACTTT. Protein sequence: CASSYSSNSPLHF.

The rearrangement links TRBV6-4 to TRBJ1-1; 8 nucleotides line up with TRBD1. The CDR3 is made up of 18 amino acids. Unmatched junction bases numbered 16, after V lost 7 bases and J lost 0 bases. Germline CDR1 is MRHNA and CDR2 is SNTAGT. DNA for the CDR3: TGTGCCAGCACTAAAATACGGGACAGGTTTCGACTGAACACTGAAGCTTTCTTT. It encodes CASTKIRDRFRLNTEAFF.

The rearrangement links TRBV29-1 to TRBJ1-2; 12 nucleotides match TRBD1. V lost 6 bases and J lost 6; bases outside the gene matches: 14. Germline V gives CDR1 SQVTM, CDR2 ANQGSEA. The CDR3 has 16 amino acids. The CDR3 nucleotides read TGCAGCGTCGACCGGGACAGGGGGCTAATCGGAGATGGCTACACCTTC. It codes for CSVDRDRGLIGDGYTF.